The clone carrying this T cell receptor beta chain was seen more than once but under ten times. This sample is drawn from a study of response to subunit inactivated influenza vaccine. In TCRdb, the RT-PCR reads were re-called with MiXCR into one record per CDR3 protein. Found here are about 310,000 distinct CDR3 sequences, around 20% of them singletons; the top ten hold 10%. Sequenced material: PBMCs from blood, taken approximately 20 months after vaccination. The sequence derives from a man aged 45 to 75 who received an inactivated influenza vaccine.

CDR3 loop: CAISERDREAGYTF. The CDR3 DNA reads as TGTGCCATCAGTGAAAGGGACAGGGAAGCTGGCTACACCTTC. The rearrangement joins TRBV10-3 to TRBJ1-2, with 9 bases lining up with TRBD1. V was pared by 3 bases and J by 7 bases, with 6 bases of the junction left unmatched. CDR3 size: 14 residues. CDR1 is ENHRY, CDR2 SYGVKD, per germline.